Sequencing of this T cell receptor (beta chain) was carried out in a study of OX40 agonist ivuxolimab in advanced cancers. Study-level findings and limits: More expanded clones were found, on average, in CD8+ than in CD4+ T cells.

Produced via immunoSEQ multiplex PCR; TCRdb's table is partial and in-frame only. Among approximately 84,000 clones, about 88% were seen once, and the ten largest hold around 0.94%. Comment on this clone: The antigen is not known.

The CDR3 loop spans 14 amino acids. The germline V gene encodes CDR1 ENHRY and CDR2 SYGVKD. V lost 0 bases to trimming and J lost 2 bases, with 8 bases between them. Material: CD4+ or CD8+ T cells sorted from blood, obtained in a trial of the OX40 agonist ivuxolimab. The TCR comes from an adult with an advanced solid tumor such as melanoma, head and neck, liver or kidney cancer. V gene TRBV10-3 combines with J gene TRBJ2-7, with D possibly being TRBD2 (6 bases). This CDR3 reads CAISESGGTYEQYF. DNA of the CDR3: TGTGCCATCAGTGAGTCCGGGGGAACCTACGAGCAGTACTTC.